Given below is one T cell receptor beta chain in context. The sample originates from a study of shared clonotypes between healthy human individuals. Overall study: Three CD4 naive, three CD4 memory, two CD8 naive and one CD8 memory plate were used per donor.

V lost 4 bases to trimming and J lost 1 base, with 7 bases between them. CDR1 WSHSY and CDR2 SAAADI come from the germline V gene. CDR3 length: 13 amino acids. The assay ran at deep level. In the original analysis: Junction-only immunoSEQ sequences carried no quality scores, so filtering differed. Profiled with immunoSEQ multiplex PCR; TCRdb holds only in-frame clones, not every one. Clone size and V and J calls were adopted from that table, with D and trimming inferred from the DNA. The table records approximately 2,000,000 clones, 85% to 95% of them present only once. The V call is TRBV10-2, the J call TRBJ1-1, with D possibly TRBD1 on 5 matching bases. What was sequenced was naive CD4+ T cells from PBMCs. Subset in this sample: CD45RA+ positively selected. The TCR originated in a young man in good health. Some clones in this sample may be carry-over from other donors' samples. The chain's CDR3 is CASSGDPNTEAFF. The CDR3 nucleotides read TGCGCCAGCAGTGGGGACCCGAACACTGAAGCTTTCTTT.